This T cell receptor beta chain came from a study of CD8 T cells in ankylosing spondylitis. Via MiXCR, TCRdb re-called the 5' RACE reads, giving one row per CDR3 protein. Altogether fewer than 250,000 distinct CDR3 sequences are present, 10% being singletons, with the ten largest covering around 3%. This clonotype was seen a handful of times. V was clipped by 6 bases and J by 5 bases; unmatched bases: 10. CDR1 and CDR2 (germline): LGHDT, YNNKEL (reference sequence). The CDR3 length is 16 residues. The rearrangement links TRBV3-1 to TRBJ2-1; 10 nucleotides line up with TRBD2. This TCR was sampled from a male donor with ankylosing spondylitis or in good health (not recorded which). The specimen sequenced was blood, either unsorted or a sorted T cell fraction (not recorded which). The CDR3 DNA is TGTGCCAGCAGTCCTCCTCTACTAGCGGGGAACAATGAGCAGTTCTTC. It codes for CASSPPLLAGNNEQFF.